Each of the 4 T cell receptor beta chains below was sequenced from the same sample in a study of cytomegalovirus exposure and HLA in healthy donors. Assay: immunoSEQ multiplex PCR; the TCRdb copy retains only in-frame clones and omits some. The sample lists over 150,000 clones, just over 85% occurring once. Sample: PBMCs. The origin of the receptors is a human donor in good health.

CDR3 in amino acids: CASSLAPQGCTF. In DNA form, the CDR3 reads TGTGCCAGCAGCTTAGCGCCCCAGGGGTGTACCTTC. The genes are TRBV7-9 and TRBJ1-2; maybe TRBD1 (6 bases). The V end lost 0 bases, the J end lost 14 bases, and 13 bases lay between the germline ends. The CDR3 contains 12 residues. The germline CDR1 and CDR2 sequences are SEHNR and FQNEAQ (reference sequence).

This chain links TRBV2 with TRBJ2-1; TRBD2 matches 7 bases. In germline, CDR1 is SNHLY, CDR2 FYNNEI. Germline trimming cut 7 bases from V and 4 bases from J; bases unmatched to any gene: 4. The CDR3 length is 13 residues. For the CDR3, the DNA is TGTGCCAGCAACCCGGGGGGATACAATGAGCAGTTCTTC. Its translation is CASNPGGYNEQFF. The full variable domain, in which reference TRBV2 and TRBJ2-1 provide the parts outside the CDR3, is EPEVTQTPSHQVTQMGQEVILRCVPISNHLYFYWYRQILGQKVEFLVSFYNNEISEKSEIFDDQFSVERPDGSNFTLKIRSTKLEDSAMYFCASNPGGYNEQFFGPGTRLTVL.

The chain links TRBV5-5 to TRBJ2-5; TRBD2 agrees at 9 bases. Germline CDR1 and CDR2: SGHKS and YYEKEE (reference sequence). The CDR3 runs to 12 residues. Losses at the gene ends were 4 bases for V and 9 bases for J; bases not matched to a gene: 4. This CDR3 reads CASSPSGASQYF. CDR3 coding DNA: TGTGCCAGCAGCCCTAGCGGGGCGTCCCAGTACTTC.

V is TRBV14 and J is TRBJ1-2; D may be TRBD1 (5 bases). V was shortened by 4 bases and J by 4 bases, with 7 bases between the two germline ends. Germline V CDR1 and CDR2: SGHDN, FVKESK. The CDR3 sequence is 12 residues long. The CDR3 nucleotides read TGTGCCAGCAGCCGCGACAGCTATGGCTACACCTTC. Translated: CASSRDSYGYTF. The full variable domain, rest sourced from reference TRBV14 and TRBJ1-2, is EAGVTQFPSHSVIEKGQTVTLRCDPISGHDNLYWYRRVMGKEIKFLLHFVKESKQDESGMPNNRFLAERTGGTYSTLKVQPAELEDSGVYFCASSRDSYGYTFGSGTRLTVV.